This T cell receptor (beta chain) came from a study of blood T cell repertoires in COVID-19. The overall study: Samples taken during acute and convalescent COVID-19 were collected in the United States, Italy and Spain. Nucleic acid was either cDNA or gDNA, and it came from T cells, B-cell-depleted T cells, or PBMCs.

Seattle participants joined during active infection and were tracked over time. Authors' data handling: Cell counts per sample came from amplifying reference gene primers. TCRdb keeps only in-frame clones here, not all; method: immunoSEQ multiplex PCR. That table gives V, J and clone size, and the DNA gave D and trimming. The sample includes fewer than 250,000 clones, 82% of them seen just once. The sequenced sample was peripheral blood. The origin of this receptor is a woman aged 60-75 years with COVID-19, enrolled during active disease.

CDR3 sequence reads: CASSHSGATYNSPLHF. DNA of the CDR3: TGCGCCAGCAGCCATAGCGGGGCCACGTATAATTCACCCCTCCACTTT. The chain recombines TRBV4-1 with TRBJ1-6, with D perhaps matching TRBD1 (5 bases). This CDR3 region has 16 residues. V was trimmed by 3 bases and J by 4 bases, leaving 13 bases between them. CDR1 MGHRA and CDR2 YSYEKL come from the germline V gene.